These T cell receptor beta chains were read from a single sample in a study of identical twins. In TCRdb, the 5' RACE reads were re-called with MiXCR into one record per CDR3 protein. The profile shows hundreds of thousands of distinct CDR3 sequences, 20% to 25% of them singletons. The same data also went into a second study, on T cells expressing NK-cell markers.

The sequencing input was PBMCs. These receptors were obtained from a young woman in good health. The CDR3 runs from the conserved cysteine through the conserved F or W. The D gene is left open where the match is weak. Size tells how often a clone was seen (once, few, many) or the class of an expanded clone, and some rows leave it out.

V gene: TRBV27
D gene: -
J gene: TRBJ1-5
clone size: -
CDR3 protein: CASSALNGNQPQHF
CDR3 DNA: TGTGCCAGCAGCGCCTTGAATGGCAATCAGCCCCAGCATTTT

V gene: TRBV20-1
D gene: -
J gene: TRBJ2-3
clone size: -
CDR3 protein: CSARDAEGTDTQYF
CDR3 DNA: TGCAGTGCTAGAGATGCGGAGGGCACAGATACGCAGTATTTT

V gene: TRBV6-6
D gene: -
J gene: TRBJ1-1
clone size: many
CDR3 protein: CAISSRGLTEAFF
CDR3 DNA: TGTGCCATCTCCTCTAGAGGGTTGACTGAAGCTTTCTTT

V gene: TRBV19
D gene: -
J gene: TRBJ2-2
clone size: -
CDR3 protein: CATGTPNTGELFF
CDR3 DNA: TGTGCCACCGGGACACCGAACACCGGGGAGCTGTTTTTT

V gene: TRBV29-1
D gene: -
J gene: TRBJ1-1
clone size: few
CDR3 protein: CSVARDPNTEAFF
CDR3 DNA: TGCAGCGTAGCACGTGATCCGAACACTGAAGCTTTCTTT

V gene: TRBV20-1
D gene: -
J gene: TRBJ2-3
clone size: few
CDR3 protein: CSARTSEGGNGDTQYF
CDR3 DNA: TGCAGTGCTAGAACTTCCGAGGGGGGGAACGGAGATACGCAGTATTTT

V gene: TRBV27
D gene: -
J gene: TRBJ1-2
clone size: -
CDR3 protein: CASSLLGEGSNDGYTF
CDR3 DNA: TGTGCCAGCAGTCTCTTGGGAGAGGGTAGTAACGATGGCTACACCTTC

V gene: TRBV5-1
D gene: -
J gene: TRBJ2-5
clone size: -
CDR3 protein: CASSLVPPQETQYF
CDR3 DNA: TGCGCCAGCAGCTTGGTCCCCCCTCAAGAGACCCAGTACTTC

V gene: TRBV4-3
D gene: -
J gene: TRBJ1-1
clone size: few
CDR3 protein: CASSQVQGTEAFF
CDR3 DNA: TGCGCCAGCAGCCAAGTACAGGGCACTGAAGCTTTCTTT

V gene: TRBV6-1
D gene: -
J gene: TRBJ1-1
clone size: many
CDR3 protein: CASTPIERNTEAFF
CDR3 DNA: TGTGCCAGCACTCCCATAGAGAGGAACACTGAAGCTTTCTTT

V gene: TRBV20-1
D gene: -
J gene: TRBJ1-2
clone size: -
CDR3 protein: CSAREPDYYGYTF
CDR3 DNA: TGCAGTGCTAGAGAACCAGACTACTATGGCTACACCTTC

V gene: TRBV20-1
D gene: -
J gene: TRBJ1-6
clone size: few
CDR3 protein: CSASRVSALHF
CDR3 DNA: TGCAGTGCTTCCAGGGTCTCGGCCCTCCACTTT

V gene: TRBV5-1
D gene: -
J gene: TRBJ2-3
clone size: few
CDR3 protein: CASRGVGFSDTQYF
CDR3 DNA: TGCGCCAGCAGGGGGGTCGGCTTTTCTGATACGCAGTATTTT

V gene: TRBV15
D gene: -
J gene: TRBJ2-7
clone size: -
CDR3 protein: CATSRDQTYEQYF
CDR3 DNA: TGTGCCACCAGCAGAGACCAGACCTACGAGCAGTACTTC

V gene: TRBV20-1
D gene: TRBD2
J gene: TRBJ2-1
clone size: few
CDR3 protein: CSARVASGSLVNEQFF
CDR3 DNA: TGCAGTGCTAGAGTGGCTAGCGGGAGTCTGGTCAATGAGCAGTTCTTC

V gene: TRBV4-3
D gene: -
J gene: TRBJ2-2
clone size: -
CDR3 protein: CASSHIGWRDTGELFF
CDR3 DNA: TGCGCCAGCAGCCACATCGGGTGGAGAGACACCGGGGAGCTGTTTTTT

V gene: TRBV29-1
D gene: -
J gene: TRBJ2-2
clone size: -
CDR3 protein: CSVGSTGELFF
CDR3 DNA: TGCAGCGTAGGATCCACCGGGGAGCTGTTTTTT

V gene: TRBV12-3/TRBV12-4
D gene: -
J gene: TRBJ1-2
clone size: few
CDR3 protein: CASSFSGSYGYTF
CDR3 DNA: TGTGCCAGCAGTTTCAGTGGATCCTATGGCTACACCTTC

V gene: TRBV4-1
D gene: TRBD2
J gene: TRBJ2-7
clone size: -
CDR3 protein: CASSHASGSSYEQYF
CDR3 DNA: TGCGCCAGCAGCCATGCTAGCGGGAGCTCCTACGAGCAGTACTTC

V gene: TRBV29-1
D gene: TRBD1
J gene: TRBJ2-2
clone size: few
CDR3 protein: CSVTGTGLSYYNTGELFF
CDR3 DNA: TGCAGCGTTACCGGGACAGGACTTTCCTACTACAACACCGGGGAGCTGTTTTTT

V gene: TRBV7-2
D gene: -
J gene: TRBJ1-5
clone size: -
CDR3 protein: CASSSYPFGGQPQHF
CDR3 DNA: TGTGCCAGCAGCTCCTATCCTTTCGGGGGTCAGCCCCAGCATTTT

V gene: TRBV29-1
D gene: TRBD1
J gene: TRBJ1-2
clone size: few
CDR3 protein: CSVLPRTGDYGYTF
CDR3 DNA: TGCAGCGTTCTCCCCAGGACAGGGGACTATGGCTACACCTTC

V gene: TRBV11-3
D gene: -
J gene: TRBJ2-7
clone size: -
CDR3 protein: CASTKAGSSSYEQYF
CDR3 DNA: TGTGCCAGCACCAAAGCGGGCAGCAGCTCCTACGAGCAGTACTTC

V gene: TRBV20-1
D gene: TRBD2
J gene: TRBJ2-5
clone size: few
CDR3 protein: CSAPTSGVLGETQYF
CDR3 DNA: TGCAGTGCCCCGACTAGCGGGGTGCTCGGAGAGACCCAGTACTTC

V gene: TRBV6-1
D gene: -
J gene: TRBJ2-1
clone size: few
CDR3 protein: CASAGAPSYNEQFF
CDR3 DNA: TGTGCCAGCGCAGGGGCCCCCTCCTACAATGAGCAGTTCTTC

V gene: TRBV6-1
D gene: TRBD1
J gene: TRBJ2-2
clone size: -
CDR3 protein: CASSHRTGGNTGELFF
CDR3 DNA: TGTGCCAGCAGTCATCGGACAGGGGGGAACACCGGGGAGCTGTTTTTT

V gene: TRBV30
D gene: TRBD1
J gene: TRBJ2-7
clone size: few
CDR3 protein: CAWSGTGFVEQYF
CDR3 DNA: TGTGCCTGGTCGGGGACAGGTTTCGTCGAGCAGTACTTC

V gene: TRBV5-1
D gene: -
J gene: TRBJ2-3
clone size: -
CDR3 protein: CASSGRDVITDTQYF
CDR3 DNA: TGCGCCAGCAGCGGCCGGGACGTAATCACAGATACGCAGTATTTT

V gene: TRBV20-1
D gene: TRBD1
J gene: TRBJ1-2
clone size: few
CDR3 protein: CSAVSQGALSGYTF
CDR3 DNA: TGCAGTGCGGTGTCACAGGGGGCACTAAGTGGCTACACCTTC

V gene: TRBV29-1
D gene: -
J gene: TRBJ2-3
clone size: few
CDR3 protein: CSVRIGGWGQDTQYF
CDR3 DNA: TGCAGCGTACGCATTGGCGGTTGGGGCCAAGATACGCAGTATTTT

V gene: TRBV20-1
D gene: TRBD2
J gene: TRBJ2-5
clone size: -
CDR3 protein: CSASGREVLYF
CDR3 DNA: TGCAGTGCTAGCGGGCGGGAGGTACTGTACTTC

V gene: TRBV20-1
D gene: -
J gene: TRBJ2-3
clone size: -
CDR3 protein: CSAWGALGDTQYF
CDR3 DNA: TGCAGTGCTTGGGGGGCCCTGGGAGATACGCAGTATTTT

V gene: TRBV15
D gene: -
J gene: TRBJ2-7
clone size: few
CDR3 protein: CATSRVPSDRSHEQYF
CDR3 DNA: TGTGCCACCAGCAGAGTACCTTCGGATCGGAGTCACGAGCAGTACTTC

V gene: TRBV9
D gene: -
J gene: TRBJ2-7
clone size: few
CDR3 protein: CASSVGGSPRHEQYF
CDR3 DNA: TGTGCCAGCAGCGTCGGTGGGTCTCCTCGTCACGAGCAGTACTTC

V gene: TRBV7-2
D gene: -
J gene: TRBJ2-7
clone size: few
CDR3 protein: CASSLGMGYSEQYF
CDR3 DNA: TGTGCCAGCAGCTTGGGCATGGGCTACTCCGAGCAGTACTTC

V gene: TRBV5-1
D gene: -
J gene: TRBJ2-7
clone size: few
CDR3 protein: CASSLGGRVGYEQYF
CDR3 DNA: TGCGCCAGCAGCTTGGGGGGCAGGGTAGGCTACGAGCAGTACTTC

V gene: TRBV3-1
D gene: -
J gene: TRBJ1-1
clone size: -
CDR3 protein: CASSQDGRAFF
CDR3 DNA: TGTGCCAGCAGCCAAGATGGCCGGGCTTTCTTT

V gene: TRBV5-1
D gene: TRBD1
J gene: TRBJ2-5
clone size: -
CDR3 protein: CASSLTGTGKETQYF
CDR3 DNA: TGCGCCAGCAGCTTGACCGGGACAGGGAAAGAGACCCAGTACTTC

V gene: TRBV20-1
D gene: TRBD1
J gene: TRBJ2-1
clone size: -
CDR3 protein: CSARTGGISGRVF
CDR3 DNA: TGCAGTGCTCGGACAGGGGGCATTAGCGGGAGAGTCTTC

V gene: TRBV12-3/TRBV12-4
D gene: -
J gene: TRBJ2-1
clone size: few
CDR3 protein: CASSPVGSYNEQFF
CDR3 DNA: TGTGCCAGCAGCCCAGTGGGCAGTTACAATGAGCAGTTCTTC

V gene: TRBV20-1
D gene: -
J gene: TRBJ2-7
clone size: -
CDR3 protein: CSASAGWTYEQYF
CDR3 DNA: TGCAGTGCTAGCGCGGGGTGGACTTACGAGCAGTACTTC

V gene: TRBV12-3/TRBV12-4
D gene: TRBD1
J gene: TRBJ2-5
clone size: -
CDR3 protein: CASRRTGAETQYF
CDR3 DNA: TGTGCCAGCAGACGCACAGGGGCAGAGACCCAGTACTTC

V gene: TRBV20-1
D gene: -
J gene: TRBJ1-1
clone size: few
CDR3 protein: CSARYLDLNTEAFF
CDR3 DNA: TGCAGTGCTAGATATCTAGACCTGAACACTGAAGCTTTCTTT

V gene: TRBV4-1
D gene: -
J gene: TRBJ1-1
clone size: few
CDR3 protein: CASSQDLERVNTEAFF
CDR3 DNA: TGCGCCAGCAGCCAAGATCTTGAGAGGGTGAACACTGAAGCTTTCTTT

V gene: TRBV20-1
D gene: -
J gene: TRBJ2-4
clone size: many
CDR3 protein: CSAEEVDWDIQYF
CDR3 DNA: TGCAGTGCGGAAGAAGTTGACTGGGACATTCAGTACTTC

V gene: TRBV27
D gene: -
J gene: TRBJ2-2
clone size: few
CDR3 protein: CASRSRGVGELFF
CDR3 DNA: TGTGCCAGCAGAAGCAGGGGGGTCGGGGAGCTGTTTTTT

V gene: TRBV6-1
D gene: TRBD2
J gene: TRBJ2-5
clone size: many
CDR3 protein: CASRIDSGQETQYF
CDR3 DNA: TGTGCCAGCAGAATCGATAGCGGGCAAGAGACCCAGTACTTC

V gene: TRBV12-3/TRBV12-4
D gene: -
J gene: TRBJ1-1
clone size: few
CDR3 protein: CASNGPMNTEAFF
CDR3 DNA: TGTGCCAGCAATGGCCCGATGAACACTGAAGCTTTCTTT

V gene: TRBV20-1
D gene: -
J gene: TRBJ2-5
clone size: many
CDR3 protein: CSALPWETQYF
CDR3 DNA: TGCAGTGCCCTCCCGTGGGAGACCCAGTACTTC

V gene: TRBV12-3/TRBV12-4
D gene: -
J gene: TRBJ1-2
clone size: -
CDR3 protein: CASGSWGIYTF
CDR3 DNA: TGTGCCAGCGGTTCCTGGGGGATCTACACCTTC

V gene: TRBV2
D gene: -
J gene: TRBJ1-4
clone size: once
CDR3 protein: CASDLGGNGGEKLFF
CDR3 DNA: TGTGCCAGCGACCTAGGCGGGAACGGTGGGGAAAAACTGTTTTTT